This entry lists 26 T cell receptor beta chains sequenced from one sample in a study of T-cell memory formation after mild COVID-19. One entry per CDR3 protein results from TCRdb running MiXCR on the 5' RACE reads. The table has roughly 500,000 distinct CDR3 sequences, around 21% seen once. The sequenced sample consisted of PBMCs or a T cell subset sorted from them (not recorded which). These receptor sequences come from an adult woman who had mild COVID-19 (a few samples of this study predate the infection). Cell type and time point are not known.

This chain uses TRBV24-1 with TRBJ2-5; no reliable D call. The CDR3 is 14 amino acids. Germline V gene sequence: CDR1 KGHDR, CDR2 SFDVKD. V lost 3 bases and J lost 4, with 11 bases in between. CDR3 in DNA: TGTGCCACCAGTGATACTCTGGGTCGAGAGACCCAGTACTTC. Its protein product is CATSDTLGRETQYF.

The chain recombines TRBV5-4 with TRBJ2-3; TRBD2 aligns across 9 bases. This CDR3 has 16 residues. Germline V gives CDR1 SGHNT, CDR2 YYREEE (reference sequence). The junction had 7 bases not matched to a gene; V was cut back by 1 base and J by 4 bases. The CDR3 spells CASSLNAGGLADTQYF. The CDR3 DNA is TGTGCCAGCAGCTTGAATGCGGGGGGGCTTGCAGATACGCAGTATTTT.

The V gene is TRBV14, the J gene TRBJ2-4; D uncertain. CDR3 length equals 13 residues. V was cut by 2 bases and J by 1 base, with 3 bases left in between. Germline loops: CDR1 SGHDN, CDR2 FVKESK. Here the CDR3 reads CASSQIAKNIQYF. The CDR3 DNA reads TGTGCCAGCAGCCAAATTGCCAAAAACATTCAGTACTTC.

The genes are TRBV7-9 and TRBJ2-1; a possible D gene is TRBD2 (6 bases). This CDR3 has 16 amino acids. The V gene's germline CDR1 is SEHNR and CDR2 FQNEAQ (reference sequence). The V end lost 5 bases, the J end lost 8 bases, and 22 bases lay between the germline ends. The CDR3 DNA sequence: TGTGCCAGCAGCGCGTGGGCGGGGCGTAATCCGGATGAGCAGTTCTTC. It codes for CASSAWAGRNPDEQFF.

This clonotype was observed a few times. This chain links TRBV4-2 with TRBJ2-2; 9 positions agree with TRBD2. The CDR3 is 17 residues long. Germline trimming cut 0 bases from V and 6 bases from J; bases unmatched to any gene: 8. Germline assignment: CDR1 LGHNA and CDR2 YNFKEQ. CDR3 sequence reads: CASSQDTSGRSAGELFF. The CDR3 DNA sequence: TGTGCCAGCAGCCAAGATACTAGCGGGCGCTCCGCCGGGGAGCTGTTTTTT.

This clonotype came up many times. The V call is TRBV7-6, the J call TRBJ2-7; either TRBD1 or TRBD2 may supply D (5 bases each). From germline, CDR1 is SGHVS and CDR2 FNYEAQ. The V end lost 1 base, the J end lost 3 bases, and 13 bases lay between the germline ends. The CDR3 runs to 15 residues. The CDR3 protein is CASSLGGDPNYEQYF. The CDR3 nucleotides read TGTGCCAGCAGCTTAGGAGGGGATCCTAACTACGAGCAGTACTTC.

The rearrangement links TRBV23-1 to TRBJ2-1; 9 bases match TRBD2. TRBV23-1 is identified as an open reading frame with a role that is uncertain. The CDR3 has 17 amino acids. V gave up 0 bases and J gave up 16 bases; unmatched junction bases: 19. In DNA form, the CDR3 reads TGCGCCAGCAGTCAATCCCCTCCCCGGGCGGGAGGGCCCGATCGCTTCTTC. Protein sequence: CASSQSPPRAGGPDRFF.

This clonotype has just a few counts. CDR3 protein: CASSLQSQGMNEQFF. The CDR3 region has the DNA TGTGCCAGCAGCTTGCAGTCACAGGGTATGAATGAGCAGTTCTTC. The chain recombines TRBV5-5 with TRBJ2-1, with TRBD1 as a possible D gene (6 bases). Germline V gene data show CDR1 as SGHKS and CDR2 as YYEKEE (reference sequence). V was trimmed by 1 base and J by 7 bases, leaving 15 bases between them. CDR3 length equals 15 residues.

This clonotype turned up a few times. The chain carries TRBV12-3 or TRBV12-4 and TRBJ2-2; 7 bases match TRBD1. The CDR3 totals 15 residues. V lost 6 bases, J lost 3 bases, and 7 bases stayed unmatched. CDR3 in DNA: TGTGCCAGCAGGATCCCGACAGGGTACACCGGGGAGCTGTTTTTT. Protein sequence: CASRIPTGYTGELFF.

This clonotype was found a few times. V usage is TRBV29-1 and J usage is TRBJ2-7, with 8 bases matching TRBD1. V was pared by 7 bases and J by 3 bases, with 8 bases of the junction left unmatched. This CDR3 has 13 residues. Germline V gene data show CDR1 as SQVTM and CDR2 as ANQGSEA. DNA of the CDR3: TGCAGCGCTCAGAATGGACAGGGCTACGAGCAGTACTTC. It is translated as CSAQNGQGYEQYF.

This chain uses TRBV27 with TRBJ2-2; 9 positions match TRBD2. The CDR3 covers 16 residues. The V gene's germline CDR1 is MNHEY and CDR2 SMNVEV (reference sequence). After removal of 7 bases from V and 6 bases from J, the junction contained 12 bases not matched to a gene. CDR3 in amino acids: CASTPYGGGASGELFF. In nucleotides, the CDR3 is TGTGCCAGCACCCCATATGGCGGGGGGGCATCCGGGGAGCTGTTTTTT.

The chain joins TRBV11-2 to TRBJ2-2; possibly TRBD2 for D (5 bases). V lost 2 bases, J lost 0 bases, and 16 bases lay in between. This CDR3 is built from 18 residues. The germline V gene encodes CDR1 SGHAT and CDR2 FQNNGV. The CDR3 DNA is TGTGCCAGCAGCTTACAGCGGCAGCAAATAACGAACACCGGGGAGCTGTTTTTT. Translated: CASSLQRQQITNTGELFF.

This clonotype occurred a few times. The V call is TRBV21-1, the J call TRBJ1-2; TRBD1, as called in the table, went unchecked against the DNA. TRBV21-1 is assigned pseudogene status. The CDR3 runs 16 residues. The CDR3 region is CASTPGTGGGGCGYTF. The CDR3 DNA reads TGTGCCAGCACCCCTGGGACAGGGGGCGGGGGATGTGGCTACACCTTC.

V and J are TRBV7-3 and TRBJ1-2; D unclear. Germline V gives CDR1 SGHTA, CDR2 FQGTGA. This CDR3 region has 14 residues. Trimming removed 2 bases from V and 8 bases from J, with 15 bases in between. Here the CDR3 reads CASSLDGHGRGYTF. The CDR3 bases are TGTGCCAGCAGCTTAGATGGGCACGGACGCGGCTACACCTTC. Drawing the rest from reference TRBV7-3 and TRBJ1-2, the complete variable domain is GAGVSQTPSNKVTEKGKYVELRCDPISGHTALYWYRQSLGQGPEFLIYFQGTGAADDSGLPNDRFFAVRPEGSVSTLKIQRTERGDSAVYLCASSLDGHGRGYTFGSGTRLTVV.

This clonotype has just a few counts. This sequence joins TRBV20-1 and TRBJ2-7; 13 positions agree with TRBD2. The CDR3 runs 18 residues. Germline V gives CDR1 DFQATT, CDR2 SNEGSKA (reference sequence). V dropped 3 bases and J dropped 0; count of bases not matched to a gene: 11. CDR3 protein: CSAREGLAGIPSSYEQYF. CDR3 DNA sequence: TGCAGTGCTAGGGAGGGACTAGCGGGAATCCCCAGCTCCTACGAGCAGTACTTC.

This clonotype was seen more than once but under ten times. The chain recombines TRBV5-4 with TRBJ1-1, with TRBD1 as a possible D gene (5 bases). This CDR3 spans 15 amino acids. With 4 bases removed from V and 0 bases from J, the gap between germline ends came to 13 bases. Per germline, CDR1 SGHNT and CDR2 YYREEE (reference sequence). The CDR3 protein is CASSPAGGMNTEAFF. The CDR3 bases are TGTGCCAGCAGCCCGGCGGGGGGTATGAACACTGAAGCTTTCTTT.

This clonotype was seen a few times. The genes are TRBV5-4 and TRBJ1-2, with 10 bases aligning to TRBD1. There are 16 residues in the CDR3. The V gene end was trimmed by 4 bases and the J gene end by 4 bases; junction bases not matched to a gene: 10. Per the germline V gene, CDR1 is SGHNT and CDR2 is YYREEE (reference sequence). The DNA of the CDR3 is TGTGCCAGCAGCGGACAGGGGGAGGACGGCGTCTATGGCTACACCTTC. Its translation: CASSGQGEDGVYGYTF.

This clonotype came up many times. The chain joins TRBV27 to TRBJ2-7; D is unresolved. The CDR3 contains 16 residues. V lost 2 bases, J lost 0 bases, and 14 bases lay in between. Germline CDR1 reads MNHEY; CDR2 reads SMNVEV (reference sequence). CDR3 nucleotides: TGTGCCAGCAGTTTAGGGCCGGACCCTCCCTCCTACGAGCAGTACTTC. This encodes CASSLGPDPPSYEQYF.

The sample holds a few counts of this clonotype. V usage is TRBV7-2 and J usage is TRBJ2-7; no reliable D call. CDR1 is SGHTA, CDR2 FQGNSA, per germline. Trimming shortened V by 0 bases and J by 5 bases, and 11 bases separated the two germline ends. This CDR3 comprises 14 residues. The CDR3 reads CASSLARLVHEQYF. CDR3 sequence (DNA): TGTGCCAGCAGCTTAGCGCGGCTTGTCCACGAGCAGTACTTC.

This rearrangement joins TRBV4-2 to TRBJ2-7, with 8 bases fitting TRBD2. The CDR3 is 14 residues long. The J segment lost 7 bases and the V segment lost 1 base, leaving 6 bases of the junction unmatched. Looked up from germline, CDR1 is LGHNA and CDR2 is YNFKEQ. The CDR3 bases are TGTGCCAGCAGCCAAGGACCCGCGGGAGGTGAGCAGTACTTC. Protein: CASSQGPAGGEQYF.

Only a few counts were recorded for this clonotype. J is TRBJ1-5 and V is TRBV5-5, with D hard to call. The V end lost 0 bases, the J end lost 5 bases, and 12 bases lay between the germline ends. From germline, CDR1 is SGHKS and CDR2 YYEKEE (reference sequence). This CDR3 comprises 15 residues. The CDR3 loop is CASSLDGGRDQPQHF. CDR3 in DNA: TGTGCCAGCAGCTTGGATGGTGGGCGGGATCAGCCCCAGCATTTT.

Note on this clonotype: Mismatch with germline at one junction end may stem from a read error. This chain uses TRBV7-7 with TRBJ1-5; no clear D. Germline V gives CDR1 SSHAT, CDR2 FNYEAQ (reference sequence). The CDR3 consists of 13 residues. This CDR3 is CASSFGPDQPQHF. The CDR3 nucleotides read TGTGCTAGCAGCTTTGGTCCGGATCAGCCCCAGCATTTT.

The chain recombines TRBV27 with TRBJ1-2; a possible D gene is TRBD1 (6 bases). CDR1 and CDR2 (germline): MNHEY, SMNVEV (reference sequence). The CDR3 sequence is 15 residues long. V was cut by 1 base and J by 4 bases, with 13 bases left in between. CDR3 residues: CASSLYRGALYGYTF. The CDR3 DNA reads TGTGCCAGCAGTTTATATCGGGGGGCTCTCTATGGCTACACCTTC.

The chain uses TRBV6-5 and TRBJ1-4; weak D call: TRBD1 (5 bases). V was shortened by 0 bases and J by 5 bases, with 10 bases between the two germline ends. Looked up from germline, CDR1 is MNHEY and CDR2 is SVGAGI. The CDR3 length is 15 residues. CDR3 in DNA: TGTGCCAGCAGTTACTCCGGGGCAGGCAATGAAAAACTGTTTTTT. The encoded protein is CASSYSGAGNEKLFF.

This clonotype turned up a few times. This chain links TRBV6-5 with TRBJ2-2; no definite D call. The CDR3 covers 15 residues. CDR1 is MNHEY and CDR2 is SVGAGI in the germline V gene. V was clipped by 2 bases and J by 8 bases, with 15 bases between them. The CDR3 region is CASSYLGPTRGELFF. The CDR3 DNA follows: TGTGCCAGCAGTTACCTGGGTCCGACCCGGGGGGAGCTGTTTTTT.

The chain couples TRBV13 to TRBJ2-1, with D perhaps TRBD1 (5 bases). Between the trimmed V and J ends, which lost 4 bases and 10 bases, there was a span of 17 bases. Germline loops: CDR1 PRHDT, CDR2 FYEKMQ (reference sequence). The CDR3 totals 14 residues. CDR3 nucleotides: TGTGCCAGCAGCTCTACATTCAGGGTTGGAGAGCAGTTCTTC. This codes for CASSSTFRVGEQFF.